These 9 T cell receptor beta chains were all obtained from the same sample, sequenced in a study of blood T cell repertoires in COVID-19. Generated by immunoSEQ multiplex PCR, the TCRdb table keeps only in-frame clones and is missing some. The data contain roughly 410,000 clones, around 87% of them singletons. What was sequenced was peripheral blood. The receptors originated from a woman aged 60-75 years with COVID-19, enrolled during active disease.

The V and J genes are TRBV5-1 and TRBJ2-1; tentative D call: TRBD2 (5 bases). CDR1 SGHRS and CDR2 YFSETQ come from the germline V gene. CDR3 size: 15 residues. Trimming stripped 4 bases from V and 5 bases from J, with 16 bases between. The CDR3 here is CASSQHSRGNNEQFF. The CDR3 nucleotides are TGCGCCAGCAGCCAACACAGTCGAGGGAACAATGAGCAGTTCTTC.

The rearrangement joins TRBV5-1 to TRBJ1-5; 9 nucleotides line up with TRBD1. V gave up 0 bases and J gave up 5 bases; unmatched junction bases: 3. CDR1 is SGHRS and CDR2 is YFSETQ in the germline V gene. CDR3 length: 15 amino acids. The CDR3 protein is CASSLEGTGYQPQHF. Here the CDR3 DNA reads TGCGCCAGCAGCTTGGAAGGGACAGGGTATCAGCCCCAGCATTTT.

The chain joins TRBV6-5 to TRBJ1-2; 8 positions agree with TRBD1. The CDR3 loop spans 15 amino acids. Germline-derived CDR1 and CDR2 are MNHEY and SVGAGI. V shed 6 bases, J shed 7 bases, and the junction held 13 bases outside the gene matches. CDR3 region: CASSRQGKSRGGYTF. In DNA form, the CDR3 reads TGTGCCAGCAGCCGACAGGGGAAGAGTAGGGGTGGCTACACCTTC.

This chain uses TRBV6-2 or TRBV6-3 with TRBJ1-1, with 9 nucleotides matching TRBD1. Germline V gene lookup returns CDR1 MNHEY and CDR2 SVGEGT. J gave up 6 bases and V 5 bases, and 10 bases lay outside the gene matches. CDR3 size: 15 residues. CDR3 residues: CASSPGTGWFAEAFF. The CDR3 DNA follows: TGTGCCAGCAGTCCCGGGACAGGGTGGTTCGCTGAAGCTTTCTTT.

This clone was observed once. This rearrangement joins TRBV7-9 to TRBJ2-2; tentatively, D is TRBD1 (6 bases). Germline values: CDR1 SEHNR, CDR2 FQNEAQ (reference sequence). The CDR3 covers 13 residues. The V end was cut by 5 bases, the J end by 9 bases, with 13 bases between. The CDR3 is CASSPVGARELFF. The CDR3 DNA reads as TGTGCCAGCAGCCCTGTGGGGGCCAGGGAGCTGTTTTTT.

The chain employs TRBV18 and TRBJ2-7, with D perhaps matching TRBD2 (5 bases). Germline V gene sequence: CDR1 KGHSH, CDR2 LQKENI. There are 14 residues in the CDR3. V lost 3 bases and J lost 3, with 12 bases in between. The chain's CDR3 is CASSPGPAGYEQYF. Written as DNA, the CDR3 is TGTGCCAGCTCACCCGGGCCCGCGGGCTACGAGCAGTACTTC.

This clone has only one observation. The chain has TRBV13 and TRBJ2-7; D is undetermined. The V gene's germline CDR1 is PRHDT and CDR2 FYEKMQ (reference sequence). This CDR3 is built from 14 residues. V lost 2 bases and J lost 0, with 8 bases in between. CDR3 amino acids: CASSLLLFSYEQYF. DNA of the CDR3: TGTGCCAGCAGCTTACTCCTTTTCTCCTACGAGCAGTACTTC.

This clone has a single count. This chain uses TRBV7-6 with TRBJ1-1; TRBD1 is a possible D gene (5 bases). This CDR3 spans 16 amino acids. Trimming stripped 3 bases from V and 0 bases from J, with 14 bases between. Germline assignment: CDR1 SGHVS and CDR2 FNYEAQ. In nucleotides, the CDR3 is TGTGCCAGCAGCTTGTTTGGGGCAGCCCTGAACACTGAAGCTTTCTTT. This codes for CASSLFGAALNTEAFF.

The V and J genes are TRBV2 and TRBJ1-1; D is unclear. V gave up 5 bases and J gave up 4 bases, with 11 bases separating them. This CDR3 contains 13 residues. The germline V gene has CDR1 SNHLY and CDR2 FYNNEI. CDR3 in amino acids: CASSITPATEAFF. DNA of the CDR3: TGTGCCAGCAGTATAACACCCGCCACTGAAGCTTTCTTT. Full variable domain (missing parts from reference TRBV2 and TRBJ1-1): EPEVTQTPSHQVTQMGQEVILRCVPISNHLYFYWYRQILGQKVEFLVSFYNNEISEKSEIFDDQFSVERPDGSNFTLKIRSTKLEDSAMYFCASSITPATEAFFGQGTRLTVV.